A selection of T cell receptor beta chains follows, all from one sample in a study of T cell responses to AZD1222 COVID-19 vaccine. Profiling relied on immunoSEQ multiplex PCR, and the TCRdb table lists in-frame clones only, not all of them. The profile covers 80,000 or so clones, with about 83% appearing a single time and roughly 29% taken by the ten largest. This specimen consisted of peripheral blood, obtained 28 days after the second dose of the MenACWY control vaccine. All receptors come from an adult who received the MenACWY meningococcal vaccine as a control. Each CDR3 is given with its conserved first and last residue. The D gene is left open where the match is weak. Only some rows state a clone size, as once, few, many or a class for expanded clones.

TGTGCCAGCAGCACACCCGAGGGGGGGACCGATGAGCAGTTCTTC | CASSTPEGGTDEQFF | TRBV11-1 | - | TRBJ2-1 | -
TGTGCCAGCGGTACAGGGCAGTCTTCACCCCTCCACTTT | CASGTGQSSPLHF | TRBV9 | - | TRBJ1-6 | -
TGTGCCAGCAGTTTCGGAAACACCATATATTTT | CASSFGNTIYF | TRBV12-3/TRBV12-4 | - | TRBJ1-3 | -
TGTGCCAGTCAGACAGCCAGGAACACTGAAGCTTTCTTT | CASQTARNTEAFF | TRBV19 | - | TRBJ1-1 | once
TGCAGCGCCGGACAGTTGGTAGCAGATACGCAGTATTTT | CSAGQLVADTQYF | TRBV29-1 | - | TRBJ2-3 | few
TGTGCCAGCAGCTTAAGGGGGGATGGCTACACCTTC | CASSLRGDGYTF | TRBV13 | - | TRBJ1-2 | -
TGTGCCAGCAGCCAAGGACAGGGACTGATCCCATACAATGAGCAGTTCTTC | CASSQGQGLIPYNEQFF | TRBV3-1/TRBV3-2 | - | TRBJ2-1 | -
TGTGCCAGCAGTTCAGGCCAGAACACTGAAGCTTTCTTT | CASSSGQNTEAFF | TRBV27 | - | TRBJ1-1 | -
TGTGCCAGCAGTTTTTCCTCGGATGAAAAACTGTTTTTT | CASSFSSDEKLFF | TRBV12-3/TRBV12-4 | - | TRBJ1-4 | -
TGTGCCAGTACCACAGGGGTTAGCCAGCCCCAGCATTTT | CASTTGVSQPQHF | TRBV19 | TRBD1 | TRBJ1-5 | -
TGTGCCAGCAGCTCTCCGATTACCAACTACGAGCAGTACTTC | CASSSPITNYEQYF | TRBV6-2/TRBV6-3 | - | TRBJ2-7 | -
TGTGCCTGGAGTGTAGGGACTACGAGCTTCAGGAGGGATGGCTACACCTTC | CAWSVGTTSFRRDGYTF | TRBV30 | - | TRBJ1-2 | -
TGTGCCAATAGCGGGAACGCCTACGAGCAGTACTTC | CANSGNAYEQYF | TRBV6-4 | TRBD2 | TRBJ2-7 | -
TGTGCCAGCAGTTCCTACCCGGACAGTCCCAGGTTCTTC | CASSSYPDSPRFF | TRBV27 | - | TRBJ2-1 | -
TGTGCCAGCAGCCAAGGAATTAGGGGTACCCTCGGGGGCTACACCTTC | CASSQGIRGTLGGYTF | TRBV4-2 | - | TRBJ1-2 | -
TGTGCCAGCAGGCCCATAGCGGGAGGTTACGAGCAGTACTTC | CASRPIAGGYEQYF | TRBV11-2 | TRBD2 | TRBJ2-7 | -
TGCGCCAGCAGTGGCGGCTACGAGCAGTACTTC | CASSGGYEQYF | TRBV10-1 | - | TRBJ2-7 | many
TGCAGTGTCCAGGATGCAAGGGGCTACACCTTC | CSVQDARGYTF | TRBV20-1 | - | TRBJ1-2 | -
TGCGCCAGCACTAACGTCCTAGCGGGTGACACCGGGGAGCTGTTTTTT | CASTNVLAGDTGELFF | TRBV5-1 | TRBD2 | TRBJ2-2 | once
TGTGCCAGCTCACCATTCGGGGAGGGGAACACTGAAGCTTTCTTT | CASSPFGEGNTEAFF | TRBV18 | - | TRBJ1-1 | -
TGTGCCAGCAGCTTGCCCGGCGGGCCCCAGCATTTT | CASSLPGGPQHF | TRBV11-2 | - | TRBJ1-5 | -
TGTGCCAGCACGGGCTCAGGAAACCAATCACCCCTCCACTTT | CASTGSGNQSPLHF | TRBV25-1 | - | TRBJ1-6 | -
TGTGCCAGTACCCTCGGGGTTGGGTACACTGAAGCTTTCTTT | CASTLGVGYTEAFF | TRBV19 | - | TRBJ1-1 | -
TGTGCCAGTAGTACTGGGGCCGGCACCGGGGAGCTGTTTTTT | CASSTGAGTGELFF | TRBV19 | - | TRBJ2-2 | -
TGTGCCAGCAGCCCGAGCACCAACACTGAAGCTTTCTTT | CASSPSTNTEAFF | TRBV7-9 | - | TRBJ1-1 | -
TGCGCCAGCAGCTTGACGGCGGGGGGTTTTGGCGAGCAGTACTTC | CASSLTAGGFGEQYF | TRBV5-1 | TRBD2 | TRBJ2-7 | -
TGTGCCAGCAGTCCCGACAGGGGGCCATACAATGAGCAGTTCTTC | CASSPDRGPYNEQFF | TRBV6-2/TRBV6-3 | TRBD1 | TRBJ2-1 | -
TGTGCCAGCAGTGAAGCGGCGCGGTTAAGCGAGCCCCAGCATTTT | CASSEAARLSEPQHF | TRBV6-1 | - | TRBJ1-5 | -
TGTGCCAGCAGCCCGGAGTTGGGGTTCGAGACCCAGTACTTC | CASSPELGFETQYF | TRBV5-4 | - | TRBJ2-5 | -
TGTGCCAGCAGTGAGGGCAGACAAGAGACCCAGTACTTC | CASSEGRQETQYF | TRBV2 | - | TRBJ2-5 | -
TGCGCCAGCAGCTCCCAGGGGGGCCAAGAGACCCAGTACTTC | CASSSQGGQETQYF | TRBV5-1 | - | TRBJ2-5 | -
TGTGCCAGCAGCTTAATAGGCGGGGGGCAAACAGATACGCAGTATTTT | CASSLIGGGQTDTQYF | TRBV7-3 | TRBD2 | TRBJ2-3 | -
TGTGCCAGCAGCCCAGCCCCGACAGGGAACGAGCAGTACTTC | CASSPAPTGNEQYF | TRBV3-1/TRBV3-2 | TRBD1 | TRBJ2-7 | -
TGTGCCAGCACCTCTCACGGGGGCACGGGGGACACCATATATTTT | CASTSHGGTGDTIYF | TRBV7-9 | - | TRBJ1-3 | -
TGCGCCAGCAGCTTAGGGGCCCCAGGCGGCTATGGCTACACCTTC | CASSLGAPGGYGYTF | TRBV5-1 | - | TRBJ1-2 | -
TGCAGCGTACGGACAAGGGGTGTGAGGGATGGTAGCACAGATACGCAGTATTTT | CSVRTRGVRDGSTDTQYF | TRBV29-1 | - | TRBJ2-3 | -
TGTGCCAGCAGTTACGCAGGGAAGGCGCAGTATTTT | CASSYAGKAQYF | TRBV6-6 | - | TRBJ2-3 | few
TGTGCCAGTAGTATAGTAGGTGGAGATAACTATGGCTACACCTTC | CASSIVGGDNYGYTF | TRBV19 | - | TRBJ1-2 | -
TGTGCCAGCAGCATATTGCAGGGGCGCATGAACGAGCAGTACTTC | CASSILQGRMNEQYF | TRBV11-2 | - | TRBJ2-7 | -
TGTGCCAGCAGCCCAGGCGGCCAAATAAGGACAGATACGCAGTATTTT | CASSPGGQIRTDTQYF | TRBV14 | - | TRBJ2-3 | -
TGTGCCAGCAGCCACGATCAGGGGACAGATTCACCCCTCCACTTT | CASSHDQGTDSPLHF | TRBV9 | TRBD1 | TRBJ1-6 | -
TGTGCCAGCAGTTTGGGTGATAGCGGGAGGGGACAGTACTTC | CASSLGDSGRGQYF | TRBV28 | TRBD2 | TRBJ2-7 | -